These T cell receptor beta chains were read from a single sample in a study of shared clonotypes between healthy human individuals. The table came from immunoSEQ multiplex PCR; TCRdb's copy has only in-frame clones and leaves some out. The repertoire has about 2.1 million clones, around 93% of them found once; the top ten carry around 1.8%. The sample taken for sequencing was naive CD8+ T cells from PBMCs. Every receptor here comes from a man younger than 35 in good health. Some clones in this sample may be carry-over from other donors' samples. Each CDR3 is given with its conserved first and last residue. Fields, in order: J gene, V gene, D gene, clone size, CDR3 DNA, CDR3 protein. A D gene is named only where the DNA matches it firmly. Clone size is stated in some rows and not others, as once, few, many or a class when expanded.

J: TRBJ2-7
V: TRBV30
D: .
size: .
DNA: TGTGCCTGGAGCCCCGCGGCCGGGGACTACGAGCAGTACTTC
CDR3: CAWSPAAGDYEQYF

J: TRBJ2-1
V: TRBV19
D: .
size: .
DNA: TGTGCCAGTAGCGACCGGGCATTCTACAATGAGCAGTTCTTC
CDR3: CASSDRAFYNEQFF

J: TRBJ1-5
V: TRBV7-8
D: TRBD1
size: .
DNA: TGTGCCAGCAGCTTAGCGTTTTTAGGGGGCGCGGGCAATCAGCCCCAGCATTTT
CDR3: CASSLAFLGGAGNQPQHF

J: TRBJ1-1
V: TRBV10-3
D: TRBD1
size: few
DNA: TGTGCCATCAGGAATGGGGACAGGGTAGACACTGAAGCTTTCTTT
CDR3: CAIRNGDRVDTEAFF

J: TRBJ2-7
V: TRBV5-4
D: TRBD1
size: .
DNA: TGTGCCAGCAGCTGGGACAGGGGGCCTTACGAGCAGTACTTC
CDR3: CASSWDRGPYEQYF

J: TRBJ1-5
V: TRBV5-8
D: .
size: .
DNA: TGTGCCAGCAGCCTAGCCCATCTAGGGGACCAGCCCCAGCATTTT
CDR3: CASSLAHLGDQPQHF

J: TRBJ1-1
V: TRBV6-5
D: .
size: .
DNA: TGTGCCAGCAGTTACTCCCAGGGCTCTAGCACTGAAGCTTTCTTT
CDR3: CASSYSQGSSTEAFF

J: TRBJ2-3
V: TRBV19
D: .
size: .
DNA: TGTGCCAGTAGTACTGCTGGGAACCTAAACCCGTATTTT
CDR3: CASSTAGNLNPYF

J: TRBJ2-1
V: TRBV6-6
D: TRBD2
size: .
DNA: TGTGCCAGCATCGAGCTAGCGGGAGATATTAATGAGCAGTTCTTC
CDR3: CASIELAGDINEQFF

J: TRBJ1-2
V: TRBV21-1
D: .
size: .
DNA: TGTGCCAGCAGCAAAGGTGGCTACACCTTC
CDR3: CASSKGGYTF

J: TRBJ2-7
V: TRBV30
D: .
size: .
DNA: TGTGCCTGGAGTGTGGGTCGGGAATACGAGCAGTACTTC
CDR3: CAWSVGREYEQYF

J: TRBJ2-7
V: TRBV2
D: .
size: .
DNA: TGTGCCAGCCGGGGGCCGACGTCCTACGAGCAGTACTTC
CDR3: CASRGPTSYEQYF

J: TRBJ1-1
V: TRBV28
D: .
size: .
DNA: TGTGCCAGCAGTCCCCCTGGGGGTCGTGAAGCTTTCTTT
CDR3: CASSPPGGREAFF

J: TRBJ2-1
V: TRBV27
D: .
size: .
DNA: TGTGCCAGCAGTCTCAACCCATTAAGCAGCAACTCCTACAATGAGCAGTTCTTC
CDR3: CASSLNPLSSNSYNEQFF

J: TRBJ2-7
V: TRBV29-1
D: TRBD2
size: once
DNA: TGCAGCGTTGGGCGGGAGGTGTACGAGCAGTACTTC
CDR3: CSVGREVYEQYF

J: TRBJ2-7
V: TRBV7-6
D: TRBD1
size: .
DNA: TGTGCCAGCAGCTTAGCCCCGGGACAGGGGAGGGTGGCGGTACTCTTTGAGCAGTACTTC
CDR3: CASSLAPGQGRVAVLFEQYF

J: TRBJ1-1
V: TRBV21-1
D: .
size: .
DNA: TGTGCCAGCAGCAAAGGAGCCCACCAGGCTACTGAAGCTTTCTTT
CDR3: CASSKGAHQATEAFF

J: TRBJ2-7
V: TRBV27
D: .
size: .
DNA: TGTGCCAGCAGTTTGTTTCCAGGGCCCGCTTGGGAGCAGTACTTC
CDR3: CASSLFPGPAWEQYF

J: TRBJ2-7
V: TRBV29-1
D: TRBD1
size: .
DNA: TGCAGCGTTGATGCAGGGGGCCCATGGGAGCAGTACTTC
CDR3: CSVDAGGPWEQYF

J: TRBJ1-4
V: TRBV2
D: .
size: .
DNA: TGTGCCAGCAGGGACAGTTCGGCTGAAAAACTGTTTTTT
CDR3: CASRDSSAEKLFF

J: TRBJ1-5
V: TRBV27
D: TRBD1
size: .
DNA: TGTGCCAGCAGTTTAGGGGCCGGGACAGGGCTCAATCAGCCCCAGCATTTT
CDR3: CASSLGAGTGLNQPQHF

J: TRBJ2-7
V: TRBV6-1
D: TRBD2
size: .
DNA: TGTGCCAGCAGGTCCGGGACTACCTATAGTCGCGAGCAGTACTTC
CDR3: CASRSGTTYSREQYF